Following are 7 T cell receptor beta chains from one sample sequenced in a study of identifying expanded T cells in peripheral blood. Generated by immunoSEQ multiplex PCR, the TCRdb table keeps only in-frame clones and is missing some. The table lists around 100,000 clones, around 89% of them singletons. Sample: blood. The receptors here all came from a person aged 18-70 years in good health.

CDR3 sequence reads: CASSLRWQGVDTQYF. As DNA, the CDR3 is TGTGCCAGCAGTTTAAGGTGGCAGGGAGTAGATACGCAGTATTTT. The J gene is TRBJ2-3, the V gene TRBV27; D tentatively fits TRBD1 or TRBD2 (5 bases each). This CDR3 spans 15 amino acids. Germline V gene sequence: CDR1 MNHEY, CDR2 SMNVEV (reference sequence). Trimming removed 2 bases at V and 5 bases at J, with 14 bases between.

This chain connects TRBV14 to TRBJ2-7, with D unresolved. The germline V gene encodes CDR1 SGHDN and CDR2 FVKESK. The CDR3 is 16 residues long. With 0 bases removed from V and 0 bases from J, the gap between germline ends came to 12 bases. The CDR3 DNA reads TGTGCCAGCAGCCAAGAGTGGCTGGGTTTCTCCTACGAGCAGTACTTC. Protein sequence: CASSQEWLGFSYEQYF.

J is TRBJ1-4 and V is TRBV7-2; possible D gene TRBD1, 5 bases. The V end lost 5 bases, the J end lost 7 bases, and 11 bases lay between the germline ends. This CDR3 has 13 residues. CDR1 is SGHTA, CDR2 FQGNSA, per germline. In DNA form, the CDR3 reads TGTGCCAGCAGCCCCGGGAGGGGTGAAAAACTGTTTTTT. It codes for CASSPGRGEKLFF.

This clone counts as medium-sized. The V and J genes are TRBV6-6 and TRBJ1-5; perhaps TRBD1 as D (5 bases). The germline gives CDR1 MNHNY, CDR2 SVGAGI (reference sequence). V was cut by 0 bases and J by 0 bases, with 9 bases left in between. CDR3 length: 16 residues. The CDR3 DNA is TGTGCCAGCAGTTACTCCACAGGTTATAGCAATCAGCCCCAGCATTTT. Translation: CASSYSTGYSNQPQHF.

The chain links TRBV6-1 to TRBJ2-7; D gene uncertain. The CDR3 runs 11 residues. V lost 5 bases and J lost 2, with 4 bases in between. Germline CDR1 MNHNS, CDR2 SASEGT. Here the CDR3 reads CASSSTYEQYF. In DNA, the CDR3 is TGTGCCAGCAGTTCGACCTACGAGCAGTACTTC.

The genes are TRBV4-2 and TRBJ2-7, with 7 bases that match TRBD1. With V trimmed by 1 base and J by 4 bases, 4 bases remained unmatched. CDR1 and CDR2 (germline): LGHNA, YNFKEQ. The CDR3 length is 14 residues. CDR3 protein: CASSQGTGRYEQYF. The CDR3 region has the DNA TGTGCCAGCAGCCAAGGGACAGGCAGGTACGAGCAGTACTTC.

This sequence joins TRBV5-8 and TRBJ2-3; D remains ambiguous. CDR1 and CDR2 (germline): SGHTS, YDEGEE. The CDR3 has 15 residues. The V end was cut by 1 base, the J end by 4 bases, with 13 bases between. In DNA, the CDR3 is TGTGCCAGCAGCTTGTCGTCTACTATCGCAGATACGCAGTATTTT. Residues: CASSLSSTIADTQYF.